Listed below are T cell receptor beta chains from one sample, sequenced in a study of T cell changes during pregnancy in multiple sclerosis. Libraries were prepared by immunoSEQ multiplex PCR; TCRdb keeps only in-frame clonotypes and omits some of them. The data show 30,000 to 40,000 clones, approximately 90% seen once. The sequences come from CD8+ T cells from peripheral blood mononuclear cells, collected in the third trimester of pregnancy. Receptors were obtained from a female donor with multiple sclerosis, enrolled in a pregnancy study. CDR3s include the opening cysteine and the closing phenylalanine or tryptophan. The D gene is left open where the match is weak. Some rows mark clone size as missing; the rest say once, few, many or name a class of expanded clone.

d_call,clone_size,v_call,j_call,cdr3_length,cdr3_aa,cdr3_nt
-,-,TRBV7-9,TRBJ2-1,13,CASSLDYSNEQFF,TGTGCCAGCAGCTTAGACTACTCCAATGAGCAGTTCTTC
TRBD2,-,TRBV9,TRBJ2-1,16,CASSFSGGGSYNEQFF,TGTGCCAGCAGCTTTAGCGGGGGTGGTTCCTACAATGAGCAGTTCTTC
-,-,TRBV6-5,TRBJ2-3,15,CASSYSGEVLDTQYF,TGTGCCAGCAGTTACTCGGGGGAGGTATTAGATACGCAGTATTTT
TRBD1,-,TRBV5-1,TRBJ2-7,15,CASSLSRGYTYEQYF,TGCGCCAGCAGCTTGTCCAGGGGGTATACCTACGAGCAGTACTTC
-,-,TRBV2,TRBJ1-1,18,CASSGDRDKGLLGDEAFF,TGTGCCAGCAGTGGGGACCGGGACAAAGGCCTCCTGGGGGATGAAGCTTTCTTT
-,-,TRBV9,TRBJ2-7,13,CASSTGYSYEQYF,TGTGCCAGCAGTACGGGGTACTCCTACGAGCAGTACTTC
TRBD1,-,TRBV4-3,TRBJ2-1,19,CASSQVPIWGTGGYNEQFF,TGCGCCAGCAGCCAAGTACCGATCTGGGGGACAGGGGGCTACAATGAGCAGTTCTTC
TRBD2,-,TRBV7-8,TRBJ2-3,20,CASSDRLAGALPPSTDTQYF,TGTGCCAGCAGCGACCGACTAGCGGGGGCACTTCCCCCTAGCACAGATACGCAGTATTTT
TRBD2,-,TRBV18,TRBJ2-1,16,CASSQPSGGPYNEQFF,TGTGCCAGCTCACAACCGAGCGGGGGCCCTTACAATGAGCAGTTCTTC
TRBD1,-,TRBV7-9,TRBJ1-1,16,CASSLRRVRGDTEAFF,TGTGCCAGCAGCTTAAGAAGGGTCAGGGGGGACACTGAAGCTTTCTTT
TRBD1,-,TRBV5-1,TRBJ1-2,12,CASSLSGGGYTF,TGCGCCAGCAGCTTATCAGGGGGTGGCTACACCTTC
TRBD2,-,TRBV7-9,TRBJ2-2,13,CASSLILAGELFF,TGTGCCAGCAGCTTAATACTAGCGGGTGAGCTGTTTTTT
TRBD2,-,TRBV6-1,TRBJ2-1,16,CASSGTSGGAYNEQFF,TGTGCCAGCAGTGGGACTAGCGGGGGGGCCTACAATGAGCAGTTCTTC
TRBD2,-,TRBV10-2,TRBJ2-5,15,CASSINAGGRETQYF,TGCGCCAGCAGCATAAACGCGGGGGGGCGTGAGACCCAGTACTTC
TRBD2,-,TRBV7-9,TRBJ2-5,16,CASSPRRTSGQETQYF,TGTGCCAGCAGCCCCCGGAGGACTAGCGGCCAAGAGACCCAGTACTTC
-,-,TRBV30,TRBJ2-3,16,CAWKGVGLGSMDTQYF,TGTGCCTGGAAGGGGGTGGGGCTCGGATCTATGGATACGCAGTATTTT
-,-,TRBV6-4,TRBJ2-2,15,CASSDSPGDTGELFF,TGTGCCAGCAGTGACTCTCCGGGGGACACCGGGGAGCTGTTTTTT
TRBD2,once,TRBV11-2,TRBJ2-3,15,CASSPVGGATDTQYF,TGTGCCAGCAGTCCAGTCGGGGGGGCCACAGATACGCAGTATTTT
-,-,TRBV13,TRBJ2-3,13,CASSYSVSDTQYF,TGTGCCAGCAGCTATAGCGTATCAGATACGCAGTATTTT
TRBD1,-,TRBV7-3,TRBJ2-1,16,CASSLTGRTGNNEQFF,TGTGCCAGCAGCTTAACGGGTCGGACAGGGAACAATGAGCAGTTCTTC
-,-,TRBV5-6,TRBJ2-2,14,CASSFEAGAGELFF,TGTGCCAGCAGCTTCGAGGCCGGGGCCGGGGAGCTGTTTTTT
-,-,TRBV19,TRBJ1-1,13,CASRSREYTEAFF,TGTGCCAGTAGGAGCCGGGAATACACTGAAGCTTTCTTT
-,-,TRBV19,TRBJ1-1,18,CASRAHSGRTTSTREAFF,TGTGCCAGTAGGGCGCATAGTGGGAGGACAACTAGTACTCGTGAAGCTTTCTTT
TRBD1,-,TRBV5-1,TRBJ2-7,13,CASSQGALSEQYF,TGCGCCAGCAGCCAGGGGGCGCTGAGCGAGCAGTACTTC
TRBD1,-,TRBV7-9,TRBJ2-2,15,CASSLGQGITGELFF,TGTGCCAGCAGCTTGGGACAGGGTATCACCGGGGAGCTGTTTTTT
TRBD2,-,TRBV10-1,TRBJ2-1,18,CASSEEPLTSGGYNEQFF,TGCGCCAGCAGTGAGGAACCCTTGACTAGCGGGGGATACAATGAGCAGTTCTTC
-,-,TRBV30,TRBJ1-2,16,CAWSVLEELSNYGYTF,TGTGCCTGGAGTGTACTCGAAGAGCTATCGAACTATGGCTACACCTTC
-,few,TRBV19,TRBJ1-6,13,CASSGATGRSLHF,TGTGCCAGTAGTGGAGCTACCGGGAGGTCCCTCCACTTT